The source of this T cell receptor beta chain is a study of STAT3 mutations in large granular lymphocyte leukemia. Across the study: Immunosuppressive therapy was given to more than half of T-LGLL patients.

Comments on this clone: Its target is unknown.

Regarding the study as a whole: In about 30% of the 18 patients, new TCR clonotypes emerged after therapy. At least one immunodominant TCR beta clonotype appeared in every T-cell large granular lymphocyte leukemia patient. Some patients had dominant TCR clones larger than their STAT3 mutant burden.

The CDR3 sequence is 13 residues long. CDR1 and CDR2 from the germline V gene are KGHSH and LQKENI. V was shortened by 3 bases and J by 10 bases, with 10 bases between the two germline ends. Assay used: immunoSEQ multiplex PCR; TCRdb lists only in-frame clones, some missing. The data hold under 5,500 clones, with around 66% observed a single time. The TCR was taken from a man aged 55 to 70 with T-cell large granular lymphocyte leukemia. Some clones in this sample may be carry-over from other donors' samples. V usage is TRBV18 and J usage is TRBJ1-6; perhaps TRBD1 as D (6 bases). Sequencing was performed on peripheral blood mononuclear cells. The CDR3 region is CASSPDRSSPLHF. The DNA for the CDR3 is TGTGCCAGCTCACCCGACAGGTCCTCACCCCTCCACTTT.